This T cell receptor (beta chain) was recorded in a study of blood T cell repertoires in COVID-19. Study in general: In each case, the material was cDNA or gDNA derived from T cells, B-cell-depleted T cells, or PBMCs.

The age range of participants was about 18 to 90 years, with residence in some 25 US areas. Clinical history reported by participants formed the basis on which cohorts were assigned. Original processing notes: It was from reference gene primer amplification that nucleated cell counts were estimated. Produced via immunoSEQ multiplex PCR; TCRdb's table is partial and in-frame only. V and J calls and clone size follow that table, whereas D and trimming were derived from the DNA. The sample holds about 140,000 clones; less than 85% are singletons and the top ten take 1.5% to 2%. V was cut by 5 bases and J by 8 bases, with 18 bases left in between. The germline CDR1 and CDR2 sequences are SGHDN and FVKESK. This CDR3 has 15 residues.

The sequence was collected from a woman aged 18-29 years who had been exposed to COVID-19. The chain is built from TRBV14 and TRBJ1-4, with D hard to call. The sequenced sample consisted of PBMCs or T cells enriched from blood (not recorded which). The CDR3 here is CASSSRTIGREKLFF. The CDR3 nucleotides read TGTGCCAGCAGCTCCCGGACCATAGGGAGGGAAAAACTGTTTTTT.